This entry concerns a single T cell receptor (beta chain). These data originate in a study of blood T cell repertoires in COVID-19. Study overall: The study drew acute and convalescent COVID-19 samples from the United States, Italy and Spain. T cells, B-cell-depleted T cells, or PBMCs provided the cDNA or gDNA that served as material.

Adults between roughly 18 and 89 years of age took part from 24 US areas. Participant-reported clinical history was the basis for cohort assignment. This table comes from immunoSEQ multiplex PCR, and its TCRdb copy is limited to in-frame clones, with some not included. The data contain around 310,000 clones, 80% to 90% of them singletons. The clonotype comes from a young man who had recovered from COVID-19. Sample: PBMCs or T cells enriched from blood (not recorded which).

For the CDR3, the DNA is TGTGCCAGCAGTCAGGGCCTAGCGGGGGGCCGAGAGACCCAGTACTTC. Residues: CASSQGLAGGRETQYF. V is TRBV28 and J is TRBJ2-5, with 11 bases that match TRBD2. The CDR3 runs to 16 residues. Per the germline V gene, CDR1 is MDHEN and CDR2 is SYDVKM. With V trimmed by 5 bases and J by 4 bases, 9 bases remained unmatched.